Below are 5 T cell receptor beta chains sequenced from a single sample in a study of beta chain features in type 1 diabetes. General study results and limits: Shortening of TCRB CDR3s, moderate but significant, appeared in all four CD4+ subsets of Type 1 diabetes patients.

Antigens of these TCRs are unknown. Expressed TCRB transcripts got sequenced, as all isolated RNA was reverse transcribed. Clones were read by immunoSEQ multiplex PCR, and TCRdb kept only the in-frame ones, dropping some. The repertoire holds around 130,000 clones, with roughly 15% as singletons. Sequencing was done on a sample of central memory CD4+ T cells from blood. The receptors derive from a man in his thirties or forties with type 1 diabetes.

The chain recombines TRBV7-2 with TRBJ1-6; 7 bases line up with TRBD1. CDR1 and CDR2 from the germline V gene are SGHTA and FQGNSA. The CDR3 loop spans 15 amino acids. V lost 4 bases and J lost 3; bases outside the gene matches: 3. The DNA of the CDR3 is TGTGCCAGCAGCTGGGGACAGTTCTATAATTCACCCCTCCACTTT. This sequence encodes CASSWGQFYNSPLHF.

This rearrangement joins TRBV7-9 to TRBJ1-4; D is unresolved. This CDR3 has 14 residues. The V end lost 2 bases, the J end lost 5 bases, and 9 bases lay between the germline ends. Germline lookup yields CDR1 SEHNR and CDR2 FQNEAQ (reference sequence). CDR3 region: CASSLFQQNEKLFF. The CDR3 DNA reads TGTGCCAGCAGCTTATTTCAGCAGAATGAAAAACTGTTTTTT.

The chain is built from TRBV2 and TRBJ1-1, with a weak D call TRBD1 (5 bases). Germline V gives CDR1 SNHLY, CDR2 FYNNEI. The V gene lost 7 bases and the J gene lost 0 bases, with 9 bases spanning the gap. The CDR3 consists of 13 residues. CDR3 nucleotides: TGTGCCAGCAAAGAGGGGCTGAACACTGAAGCTTTCTTT. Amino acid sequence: CASKEGLNTEAFF. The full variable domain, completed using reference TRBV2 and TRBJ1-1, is EPEVTQTPSHQVTQMGQEVILRCVPISNHLYFYWYRQILGQKVEFLVSFYNNEISEKSEIFDDQFSVERPDGSNFTLKIRSTKLEDSAMYFCASKEGLNTEAFFGQGTRLTVV.

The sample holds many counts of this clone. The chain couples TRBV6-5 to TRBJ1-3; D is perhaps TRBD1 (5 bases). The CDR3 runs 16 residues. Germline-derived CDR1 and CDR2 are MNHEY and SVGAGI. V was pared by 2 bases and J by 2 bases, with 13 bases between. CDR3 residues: CASSYGGPGTGNTIYF. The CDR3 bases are TGTGCCAGCAGTTACGGTGGGCCAGGGACTGGAAACACCATATATTTT.

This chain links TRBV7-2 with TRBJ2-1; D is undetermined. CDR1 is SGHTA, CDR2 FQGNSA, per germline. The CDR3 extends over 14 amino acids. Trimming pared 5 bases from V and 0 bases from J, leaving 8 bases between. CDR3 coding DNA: TGTGCCAGCAGCGGAGACACCTCCTACAATGAGCAGTTCTTC. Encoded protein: CASSGDTSYNEQFF.